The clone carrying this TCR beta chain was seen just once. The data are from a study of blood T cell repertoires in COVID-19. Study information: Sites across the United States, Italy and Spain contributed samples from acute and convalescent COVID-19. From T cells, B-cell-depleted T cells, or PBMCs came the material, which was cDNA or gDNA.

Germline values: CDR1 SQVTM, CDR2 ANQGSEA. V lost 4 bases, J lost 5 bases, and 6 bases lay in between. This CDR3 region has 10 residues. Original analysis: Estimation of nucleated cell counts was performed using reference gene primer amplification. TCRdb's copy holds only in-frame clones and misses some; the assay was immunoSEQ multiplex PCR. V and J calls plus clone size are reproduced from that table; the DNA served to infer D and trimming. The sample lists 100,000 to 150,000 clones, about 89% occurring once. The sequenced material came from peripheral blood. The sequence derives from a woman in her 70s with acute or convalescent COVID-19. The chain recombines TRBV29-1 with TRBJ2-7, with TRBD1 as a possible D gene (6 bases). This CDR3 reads CSVGTDEQYF. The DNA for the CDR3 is TGCAGCGTTGGGACAGACGAGCAGTACTTC.